This TCR beta chain is from a study of cytomegalovirus exposure and HLA in healthy donors. Study observations and caveats: Most sequenced TCRs were rare (though some public TCRs occurred in many donors). Earlier analysis looked at TCR beta V segments, and most were productive about 90% or about 30% of the time. TCR beta chains associated with HLA were, in a later analysis, more clonally expanded than equally common others. Sequencing likely caused a cluster of highly shared sequence variants.

The germline V gene encodes CDR1 KGHSY and CDR2 FQNENV. The CDR3 is 15 amino acids. The ends were cut back, 1 base at V and 0 bases at J, with 7 bases in the middle. About this clone itself: Its antigen is undetermined.

PCR involved 60 Vbeta and 13 Jbeta primers. Assay used: immunoSEQ multiplex PCR; TCRdb lists only in-frame clones, some missing. The data show fewer than 250,000 clones, almost 80% seen once. The sequenced material came from PBMCs. The chain combines TRBV16 with TRBJ1-3; maybe TRBD1 (5 bases). This sequence originates from a man aged 18 to 30 in good health and CMV-seronegative. The CDR3 is CASSQLQDSGNTIYF. CDR3 nucleotides: TGTGCCAGCAGCCAATTACAGGACTCTGGAAACACCATATATTTT.